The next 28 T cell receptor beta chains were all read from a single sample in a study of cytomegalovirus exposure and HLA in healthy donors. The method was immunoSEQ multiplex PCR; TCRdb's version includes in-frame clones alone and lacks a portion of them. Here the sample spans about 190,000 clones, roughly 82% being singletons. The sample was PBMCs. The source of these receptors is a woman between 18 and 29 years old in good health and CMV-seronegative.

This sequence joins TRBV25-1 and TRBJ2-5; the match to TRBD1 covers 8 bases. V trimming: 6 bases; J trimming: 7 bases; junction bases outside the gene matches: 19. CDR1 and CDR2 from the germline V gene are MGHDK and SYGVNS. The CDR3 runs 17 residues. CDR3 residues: CASSLRDRGLQEGTQYF. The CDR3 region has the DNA TGTGCCAGCAGCTTACGAGACAGGGGCCTACAAGAGGGGACCCAGTACTTC.

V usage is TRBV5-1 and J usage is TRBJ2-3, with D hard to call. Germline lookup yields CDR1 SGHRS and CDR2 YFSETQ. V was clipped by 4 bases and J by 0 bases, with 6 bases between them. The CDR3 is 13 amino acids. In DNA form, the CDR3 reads TGCGCCAGCAGCATGGCTAGCACAGATACGCAGTATTTT. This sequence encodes CASSMASTDTQYF.

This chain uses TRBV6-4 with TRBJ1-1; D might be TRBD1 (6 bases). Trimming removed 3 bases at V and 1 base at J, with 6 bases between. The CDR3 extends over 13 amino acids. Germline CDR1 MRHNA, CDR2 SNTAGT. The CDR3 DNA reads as TGTGCCAGCAGTGAGGGGGCGAACACTGAAGCTTTCTTT. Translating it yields CASSEGANTEAFF.

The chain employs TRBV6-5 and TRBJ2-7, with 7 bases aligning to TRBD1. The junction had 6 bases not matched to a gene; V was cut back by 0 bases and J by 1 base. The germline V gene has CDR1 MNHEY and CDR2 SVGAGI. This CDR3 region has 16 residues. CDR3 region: CASSYSGQVPSYEQYF. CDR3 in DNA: TGTGCCAGCAGTTACTCAGGACAGGTTCCTTCCTACGAGCAGTACTTC.

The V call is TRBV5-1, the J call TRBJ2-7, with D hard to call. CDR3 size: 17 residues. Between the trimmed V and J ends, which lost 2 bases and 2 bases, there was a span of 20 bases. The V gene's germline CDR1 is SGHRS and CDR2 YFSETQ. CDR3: CASSFVTSESLPYEQYF. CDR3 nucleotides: TGCGCCAGCAGCTTTGTAACATCCGAATCCCTGCCCTACGAGCAGTACTTC.

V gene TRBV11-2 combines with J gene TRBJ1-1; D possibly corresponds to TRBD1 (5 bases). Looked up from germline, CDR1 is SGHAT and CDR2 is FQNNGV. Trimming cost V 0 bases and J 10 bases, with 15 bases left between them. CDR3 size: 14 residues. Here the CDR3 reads CASSLEAGISTAFF. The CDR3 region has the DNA TGTGCCAGCAGCTTAGAGGCAGGGATTAGTACAGCTTTCTTT.

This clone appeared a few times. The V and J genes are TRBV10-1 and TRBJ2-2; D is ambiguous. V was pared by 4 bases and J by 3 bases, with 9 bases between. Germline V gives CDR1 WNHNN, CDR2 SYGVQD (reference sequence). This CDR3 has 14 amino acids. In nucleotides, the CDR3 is TGCGCCAGCAGTGCTGACACTTACACCGGGGAGCTGTTTTTT. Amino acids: CASSADTYTGELFF.

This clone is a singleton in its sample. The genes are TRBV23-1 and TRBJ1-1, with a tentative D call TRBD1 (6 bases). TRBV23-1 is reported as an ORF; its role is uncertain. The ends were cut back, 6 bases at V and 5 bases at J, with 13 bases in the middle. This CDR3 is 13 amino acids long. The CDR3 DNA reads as TGCGCCAGCAGGCACAGGGAGAGGACTGAAGCTTTCTTT. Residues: CASRHRERTEAFF.

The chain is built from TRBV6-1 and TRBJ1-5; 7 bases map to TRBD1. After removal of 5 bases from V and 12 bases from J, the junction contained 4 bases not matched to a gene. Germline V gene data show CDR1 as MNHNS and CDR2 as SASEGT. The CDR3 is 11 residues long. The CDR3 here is CASSLRQGQHF. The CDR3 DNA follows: TGTGCCAGCAGTCTCCGACAGGGCCAGCATTTT.

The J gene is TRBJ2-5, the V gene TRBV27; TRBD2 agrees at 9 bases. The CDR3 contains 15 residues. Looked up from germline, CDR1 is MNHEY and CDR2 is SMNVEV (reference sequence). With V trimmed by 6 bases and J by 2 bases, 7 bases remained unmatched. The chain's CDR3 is CASRYSGGKQETQYF. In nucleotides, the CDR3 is TGTGCCAGCAGATATAGCGGGGGTAAACAAGAGACCCAGTACTTC.

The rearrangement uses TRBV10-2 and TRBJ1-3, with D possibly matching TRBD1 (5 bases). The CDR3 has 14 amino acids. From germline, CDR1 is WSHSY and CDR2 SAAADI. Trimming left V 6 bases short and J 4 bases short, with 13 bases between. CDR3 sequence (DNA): TGCGCCAGCAGGGAGACAGTTTCGGGAAACACCATATATTTT. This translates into CASRETVSGNTIYF.

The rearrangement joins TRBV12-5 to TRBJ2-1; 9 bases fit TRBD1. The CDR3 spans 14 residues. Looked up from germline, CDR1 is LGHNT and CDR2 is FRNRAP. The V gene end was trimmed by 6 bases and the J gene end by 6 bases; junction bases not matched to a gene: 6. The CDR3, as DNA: TGTGCTAGTGGGACCGGGACAGGGCTCAATGAGCAGTTCTTC. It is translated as CASGTGTGLNEQFF.

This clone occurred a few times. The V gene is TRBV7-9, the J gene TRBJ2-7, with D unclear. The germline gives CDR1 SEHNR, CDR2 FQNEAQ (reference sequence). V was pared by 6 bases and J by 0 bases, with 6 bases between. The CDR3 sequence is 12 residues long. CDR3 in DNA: TGTGCCAGCAGTTCTAGCTCCTACGAGCAGTACTTC. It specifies CASSSSSYEQYF.

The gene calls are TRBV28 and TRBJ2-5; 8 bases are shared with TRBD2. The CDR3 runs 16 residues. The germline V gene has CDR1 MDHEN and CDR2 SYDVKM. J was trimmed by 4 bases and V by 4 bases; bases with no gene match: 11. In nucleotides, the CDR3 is TGTGCCAGCAGTTCTGTAGCGGGGAGAGGGCGAGAGACCCAGTACTTC. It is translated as CASSSVAGRGRETQYF.

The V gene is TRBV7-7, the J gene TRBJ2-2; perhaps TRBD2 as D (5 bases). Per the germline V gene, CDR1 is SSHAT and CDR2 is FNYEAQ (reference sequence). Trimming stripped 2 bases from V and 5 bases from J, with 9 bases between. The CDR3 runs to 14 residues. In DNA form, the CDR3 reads TGTGCCAGCAGCTTACGGGAAGGGACCGGGGAGCTGTTTTTT. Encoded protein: CASSLREGTGELFF.

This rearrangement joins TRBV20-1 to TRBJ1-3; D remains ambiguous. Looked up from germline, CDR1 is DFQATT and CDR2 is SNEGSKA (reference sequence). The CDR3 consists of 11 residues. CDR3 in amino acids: CSAVQRNTIYF. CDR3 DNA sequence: TGCAGCGCAGTTCAAAGAAACACCATATATTTT.

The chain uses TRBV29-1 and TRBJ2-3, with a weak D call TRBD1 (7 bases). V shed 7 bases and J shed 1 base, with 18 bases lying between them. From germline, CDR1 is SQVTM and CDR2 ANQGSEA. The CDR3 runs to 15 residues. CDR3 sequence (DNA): TGCAGCGCCAGGGGGGACTCGGGGGGCACAGATACGCAGTATTTT. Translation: CSARGDSGGTDTQYF.

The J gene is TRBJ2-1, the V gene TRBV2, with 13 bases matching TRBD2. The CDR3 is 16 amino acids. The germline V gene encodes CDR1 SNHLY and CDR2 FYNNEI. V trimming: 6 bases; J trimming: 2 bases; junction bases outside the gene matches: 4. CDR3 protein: CASSPGLAGPYNEQFF. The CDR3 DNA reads TGTGCCAGCAGCCCGGGACTAGCGGGACCCTACAATGAGCAGTTCTTC.

The DNA of the CDR3 is TGTGCCAGCAGCTCTATACCGGGACACAACTATGGCTACACCTTC. Translation gives CASSSIPGHNYGYTF. The gene calls are TRBV7-9 and TRBJ1-2; TRBD1 might be the D (6 bases). V was shortened by 4 bases and J by 2 bases, with 14 bases between the two germline ends. Germline V CDR1 and CDR2: SEHNR, FQNEAQ (reference sequence). This CDR3 has 15 amino acids. The complete variable domain, with remaining parts taken from reference TRBV7-9 and TRBJ1-2, reads DTGVSQNPRHKITKRGQNVTFRCDPISEHNRLYWYRQTLGQGPEFLTYFQNEAQLEKSRLLSDRFSAERPKGSFSTLEIQRTEQGDSAMYLCASSSIPGHNYGYTFGSGTRLTVV.

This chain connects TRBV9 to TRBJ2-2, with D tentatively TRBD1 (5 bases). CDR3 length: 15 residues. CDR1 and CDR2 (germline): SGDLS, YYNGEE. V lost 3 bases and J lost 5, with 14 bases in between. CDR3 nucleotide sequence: TGTGCCAGCAGCGAGGACATCCTTGGGACCGGGGAGCTGTTTTTT. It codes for CASSEDILGTGELFF.

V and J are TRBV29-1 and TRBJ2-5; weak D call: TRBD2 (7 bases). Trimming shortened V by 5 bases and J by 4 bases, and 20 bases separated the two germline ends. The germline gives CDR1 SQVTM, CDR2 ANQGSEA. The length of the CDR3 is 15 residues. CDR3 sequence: CSVQTGAGRGETQYF. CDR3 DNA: TGCAGCGTTCAAACGGGGGCGGGGAGGGGAGAGACCCAGTACTTC.

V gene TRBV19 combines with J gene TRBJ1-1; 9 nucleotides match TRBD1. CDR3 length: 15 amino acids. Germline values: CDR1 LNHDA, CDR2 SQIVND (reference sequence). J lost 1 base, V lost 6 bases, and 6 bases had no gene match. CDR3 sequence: CASRRTDRGNTEAFF. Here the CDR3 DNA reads TGTGCCAGTAGACGGACGGACAGGGGGAACACTGAAGCTTTCTTT.

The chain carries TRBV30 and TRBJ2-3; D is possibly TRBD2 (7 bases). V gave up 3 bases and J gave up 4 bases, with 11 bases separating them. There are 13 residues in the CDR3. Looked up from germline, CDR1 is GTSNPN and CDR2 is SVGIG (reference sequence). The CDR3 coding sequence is TGTGCCTGGAGCAGAGGGGGGGCAGATACGCAGTATTTT. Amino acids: CAWSRGGADTQYF. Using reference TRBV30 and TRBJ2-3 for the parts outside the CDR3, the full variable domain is SQTIHQWPATLVQPVGSPLSLECTVEGTSNPNLYWYRQAAGRGLQLLFYSVGIGQISSEVPQNLSASRPQDRQFILSSKKLLLSDSGFYLCAWSRGGADTQYFGPGTRLTVL.

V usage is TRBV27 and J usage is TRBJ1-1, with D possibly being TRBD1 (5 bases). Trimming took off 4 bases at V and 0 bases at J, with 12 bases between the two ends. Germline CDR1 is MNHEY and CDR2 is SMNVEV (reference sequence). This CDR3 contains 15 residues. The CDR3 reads CASSYMGDLNTEAFF. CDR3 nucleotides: TGTGCCAGCAGTTATATGGGGGACTTGAACACTGAAGCTTTCTTT.

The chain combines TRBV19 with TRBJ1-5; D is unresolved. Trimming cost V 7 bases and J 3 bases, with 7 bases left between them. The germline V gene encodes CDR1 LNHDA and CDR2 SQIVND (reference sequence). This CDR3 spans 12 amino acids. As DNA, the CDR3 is TGTGCCAGTACCATACTCAATCAGCCCCAGCATTTT. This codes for CASTILNQPQHF.

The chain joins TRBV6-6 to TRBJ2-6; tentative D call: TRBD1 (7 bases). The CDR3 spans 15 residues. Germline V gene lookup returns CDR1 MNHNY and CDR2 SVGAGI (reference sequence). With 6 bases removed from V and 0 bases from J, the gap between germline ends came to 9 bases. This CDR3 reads CASSQGGSGANVLTF. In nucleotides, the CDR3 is TGTGCCAGCAGCCAGGGGGGCTCTGGGGCCAACGTCCTGACTTTC.

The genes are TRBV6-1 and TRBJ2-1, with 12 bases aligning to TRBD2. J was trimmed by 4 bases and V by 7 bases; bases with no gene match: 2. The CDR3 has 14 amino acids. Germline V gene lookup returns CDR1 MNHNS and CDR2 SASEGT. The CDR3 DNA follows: TGTGCCAGCACTACTAGCGGGGGGTACAATGAGCAGTTCTTC. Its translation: CASTTSGGYNEQFF.

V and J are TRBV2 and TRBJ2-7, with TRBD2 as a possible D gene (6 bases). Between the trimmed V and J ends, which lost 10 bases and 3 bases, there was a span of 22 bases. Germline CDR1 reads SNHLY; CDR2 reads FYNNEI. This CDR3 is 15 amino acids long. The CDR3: CATQTGDSPNYEQYF. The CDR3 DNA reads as TGTGCCACACAAACCGGGGACTCCCCTAACTACGAGCAGTACTTC.